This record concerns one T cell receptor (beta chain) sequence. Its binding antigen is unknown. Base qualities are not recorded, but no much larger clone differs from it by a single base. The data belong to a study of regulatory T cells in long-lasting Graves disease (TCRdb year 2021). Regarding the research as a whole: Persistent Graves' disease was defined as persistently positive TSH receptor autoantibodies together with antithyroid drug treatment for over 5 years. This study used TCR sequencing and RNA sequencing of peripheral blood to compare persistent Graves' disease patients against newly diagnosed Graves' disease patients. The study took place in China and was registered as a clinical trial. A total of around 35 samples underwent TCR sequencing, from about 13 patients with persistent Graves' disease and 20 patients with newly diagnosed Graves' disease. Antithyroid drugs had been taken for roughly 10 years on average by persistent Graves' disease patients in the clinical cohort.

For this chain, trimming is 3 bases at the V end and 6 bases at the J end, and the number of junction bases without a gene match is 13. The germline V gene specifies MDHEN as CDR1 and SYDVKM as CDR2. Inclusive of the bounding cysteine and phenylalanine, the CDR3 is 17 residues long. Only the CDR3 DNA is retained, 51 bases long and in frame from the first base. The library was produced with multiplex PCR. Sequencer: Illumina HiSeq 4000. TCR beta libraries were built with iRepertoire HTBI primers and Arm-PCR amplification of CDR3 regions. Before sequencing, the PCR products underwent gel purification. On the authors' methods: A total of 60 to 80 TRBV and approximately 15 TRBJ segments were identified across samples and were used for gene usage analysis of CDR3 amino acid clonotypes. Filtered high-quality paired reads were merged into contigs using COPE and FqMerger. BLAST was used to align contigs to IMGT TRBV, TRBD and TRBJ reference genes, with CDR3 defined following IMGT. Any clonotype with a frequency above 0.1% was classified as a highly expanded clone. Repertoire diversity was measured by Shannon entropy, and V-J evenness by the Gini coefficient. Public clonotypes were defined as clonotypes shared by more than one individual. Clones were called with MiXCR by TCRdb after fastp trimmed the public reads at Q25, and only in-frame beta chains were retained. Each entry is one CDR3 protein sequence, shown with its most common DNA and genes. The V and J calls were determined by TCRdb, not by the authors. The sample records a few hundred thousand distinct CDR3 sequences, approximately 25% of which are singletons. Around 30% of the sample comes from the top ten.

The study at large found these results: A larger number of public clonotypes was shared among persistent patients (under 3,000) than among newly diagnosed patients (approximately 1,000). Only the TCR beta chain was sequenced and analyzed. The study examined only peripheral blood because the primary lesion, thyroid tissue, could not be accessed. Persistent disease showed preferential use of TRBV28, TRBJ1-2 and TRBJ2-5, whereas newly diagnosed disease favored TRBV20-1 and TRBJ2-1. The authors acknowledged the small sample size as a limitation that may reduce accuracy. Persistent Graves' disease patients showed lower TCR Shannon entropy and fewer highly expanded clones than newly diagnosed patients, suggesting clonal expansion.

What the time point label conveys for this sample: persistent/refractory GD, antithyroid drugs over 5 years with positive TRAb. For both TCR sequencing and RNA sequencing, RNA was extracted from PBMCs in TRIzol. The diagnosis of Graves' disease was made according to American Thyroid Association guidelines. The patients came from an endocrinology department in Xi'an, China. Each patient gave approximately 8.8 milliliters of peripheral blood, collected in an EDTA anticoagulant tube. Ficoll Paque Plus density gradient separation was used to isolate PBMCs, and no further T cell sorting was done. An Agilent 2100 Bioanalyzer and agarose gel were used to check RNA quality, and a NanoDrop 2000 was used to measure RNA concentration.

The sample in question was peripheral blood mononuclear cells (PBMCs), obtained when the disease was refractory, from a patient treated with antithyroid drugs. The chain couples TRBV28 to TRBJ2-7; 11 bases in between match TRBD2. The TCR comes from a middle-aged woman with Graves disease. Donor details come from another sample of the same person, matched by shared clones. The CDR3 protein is CASSFSETSGKRSEQYF. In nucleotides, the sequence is TGTGCCAGCAGTTTCTCCGAGACTAGCGGGAAAAGGAGCGAGCAGTACTTC.